These T cell receptor beta chains were read from a single sample in a study of blood T cell repertoires in COVID-19. Sequencing used immunoSEQ multiplex PCR; TCRdb keeps in-frame clones, though not all of them. Of 120,000 to 150,000 clones listed, about four fifths were seen once; the top ten hold less than 7%. Sequences were obtained from PBMCs or T cells enriched from blood (not recorded which). Every receptor here comes from a man in his forties with acute COVID-19. CDR3s include the opening cysteine and the closing phenylalanine or tryptophan. D genes are given only for firm matches. Size values are once, few and many counts, or a class for expanded clones, and some rows have none.

DNA | CDR3 | V | D | size | J
TGTGCCACCTTAAATTCCTACGAGCAGTACTTC | CATLNSYEQYF | TRBV10-3 | . | . | TRBJ2-7
TGTGCCAGCAGCTCCGCTAGTGGTACGCAGTATTTT | CASSSASGTQYF | TRBV7-9 | . | . | TRBJ2-3
TGTGCCAGCAGTTTGTACGTAGGGGAAGGCTACACCTTC | CASSLYVGEGYTF | TRBV27 | . | . | TRBJ1-2
TGCGCCAGCAGCCCGAGGACAGGCCGACAGGATAATTCACCCCTCCACTTT | CASSPRTGRQDNSPLHF | TRBV5-1 | TRBD1 | . | TRBJ1-6
TGCAGTGCTACCGGACAGGTAGAGCAGTACTTC | CSATGQVEQYF | TRBV20-1 | TRBD1 | . | TRBJ2-7
TGCGCCAGCAGCCAAGATTGGAGGGATATGGCGACAGATACGCAGTATTTT | CASSQDWRDMATDTQYF | TRBV4-3 | . | . | TRBJ2-3
TGTGCCATCAGTGAGGGGAGACTGGACTATAGCACAGATACGCAGTATTTT | CAISEGRLDYSTDTQYF | TRBV10-3 | . | . | TRBJ2-3
TGCGCCAGCAGCGGCGTTGGGGGGGCAGAAGAGCAGTTCTTC | CASSGVGGAEEQFF | TRBV5-1 | . | . | TRBJ2-1
TGTGCCAGCAGTTTAAGGGGTGGCTACACCTTC | CASSLRGGYTF | TRBV12-3/TRBV12-4 | . | . | TRBJ1-2
TGTGCCATCAGCGTGACAGCCCCTACAGAGTCCCTCTATGGCTACACCTTC | CAISVTAPTESLYGYTF | TRBV10-3 | . | . | TRBJ1-2
TGTGCCAGCAGTTTGACAGGGGGAGAAAAACTGTTTTTT | CASSLTGGEKLFF | TRBV12-3/TRBV12-4 | TRBD1 | . | TRBJ1-4
TGTGCCAGCAGCTTCGACAGGTCCCCTTATGAAGCTTTCTTT | CASSFDRSPYEAFF | TRBV5-6 | . | . | TRBJ1-1
TGTGCCAGTAACAGGGGGCGAAACTATGGCTACACCTTC | CASNRGRNYGYTF | TRBV19 | TRBD1 | . | TRBJ1-2
TGTGCCAGCAGAACTAATCTACGGGGAGCCAAAAACATTCAGTACTTC | CASRTNLRGAKNIQYF | TRBV28 | . | . | TRBJ2-4
TGTGCCACCAGCAGGGGCTTGCCGACAGGGAACACTGAAGCTTTCTTT | CATSRGLPTGNTEAFF | TRBV15 | . | . | TRBJ1-1
TGTGCCAGCACCCCAAGCGGGAGCTCCTACGAGCAGTACTTC | CASTPSGSSYEQYF | TRBV12-1 | . | . | TRBJ2-7
TGTGCCAGCAGTTTATCGACGGCGGGAGCCTCCTACGAGCAGTACTTC | CASSLSTAGASYEQYF | TRBV27 | TRBD2 | . | TRBJ2-7
TGTGCCAGCAGTTTACAGGGGGAGGTCACTGAAGCTTTCTTT | CASSLQGEVTEAFF | TRBV28 | TRBD1 | . | TRBJ1-1
TGTGCCAGCAGCCTGGGACAGATGGGTGGCTACACCTTC | CASSLGQMGGYTF | TRBV2 | TRBD1 | few | TRBJ1-2
TGTGCCAGCAGCTTAGATTGGGGCCTCTATTACGAGCAGTACTTC | CASSLDWGLYYEQYF | TRBV7-2 | . | . | TRBJ2-7
TGTGCCAGCAGCCAAGATTACGACAGGGGGTGGCAGCCCCAGCATTTT | CASSQDYDRGWQPQHF | TRBV4-2 | TRBD1 | once | TRBJ1-5
TGTGCCAGCAGCGCTGCCGGGACAGGGGATGAAAAACTGTTTTTT | CASSAAGTGDEKLFF | TRBV9 | TRBD1 | . | TRBJ1-4
TGTGCCAGCAGCGAAAAACAGGCCTCGAACACTGAAGCTTTCTTT | CASSEKQASNTEAFF | TRBV11-2 | . | . | TRBJ1-1
TGCGCCAGCAGTGAGATTGTCGGGAACACCGGGGAGCTGTTTTTT | CASSEIVGNTGELFF | TRBV10-1 | . | . | TRBJ2-2
TGTGCCAGCAGTCCGACAGGGTCAAATCGCTACGAGCAGTACTTC | CASSPTGSNRYEQYF | TRBV6-5 | TRBD1 | . | TRBJ2-7
TGTGCCAGCAGCCAAGTTCAGGGTGACTACACCTTC | CASSQVQGDYTF | TRBV3-1/TRBV3-2 | . | few | TRBJ1-2
TGTGCCAGCAGCTTAGAGTCCATTGGGCAGGCTTTCTTT | CASSLESIGQAFF | TRBV7-9 | . | . | TRBJ1-1
TGTGCCAGCAGGGCCGGGACAGAGGGAAATCAGCCCCAGCATTTT | CASRAGTEGNQPQHF | TRBV27 | TRBD1 | . | TRBJ1-5
TGTGCCAGCAGTGCGCAATCCGGGAATAACAATTCACCCCTCCACTTT | CASSAQSGNNNSPLHF | TRBV25-1 | . | . | TRBJ1-6
TGTGCCAGCAGCTCCTCAGGGAACACTGAAGCTTTCTTT | CASSSSGNTEAFF | TRBV7-9 | . | . | TRBJ1-1
TGTGCCAGCAGCCCACCTCTGAGGACAGATACGCAGTATTTT | CASSPPLRTDTQYF | TRBV9 | . | once | TRBJ2-3
TGTGCCAGCAGTCTGAATGACAGGGCCGGCTCCTACAATGAGCAGTTCTTC | CASSLNDRAGSYNEQFF | TRBV28 | TRBD1 | . | TRBJ2-1
TGTGCCAGCAGCCAAGACAGGGGTAGCAACGAGCAGTACTTC | CASSQDRGSNEQYF | TRBV3-1/TRBV3-2 | . | few | TRBJ2-7
TGTGCCAGCAGCACTAGGACAGGGGGCAATGAGCAGTTCTTC | CASSTRTGGNEQFF | TRBV2 | TRBD1 | . | TRBJ2-1
TGTGCCACCTCGACGGGGGGCAATCAGCCCCAGCATTTT | CATSTGGNQPQHF | TRBV11-2 | . | . | TRBJ1-5
TGTGCCAGCAGCCGTTCGTCCAGCAATCAGCCCCAGCATTTT | CASSRSSSNQPQHF | TRBV6-5 | . | . | TRBJ1-5
TGTGCCAGCAGCTCCGGGACTAGCGGCAGCACAGATACGCAGTATTTT | CASSSGTSGSTDTQYF | TRBV11-2 | TRBD2 | . | TRBJ2-3